This TCR beta chain originates from a study of shared clonotypes between healthy human individuals (dated by TCRdb to the early 2020s). Regarding the complete study: Three men and a couple of women, aged 18 to 49 years, made up the cohort. For each donor, CD4 naive and CD4 memory were each given three plates, CD8 naive was given two plates, and CD8 memory was given one plate. Blood TCR repertoires of about 5 healthy adults were deeply sequenced to estimate repertoire size and the extent of clonotype sharing between individuals. Different laboratories and diverse techniques were used to prepare libraries and sequence TCR repertoires, to increase sequencing depth and limit assay-specific biases. Leukapheresis yielded between about 0.85 and 10 billion PBMCs per donor. Broader findings and caveats from the paper: Based on pairwise subsampling, the degree of clonotype sharing among donors was expected to be affected by sequencing depth. Naive subsets generally had larger estimated clonotype richness than memory subsets did. Because the study included only a small number of donors, the genetic and exposure-history diversity represented was limited. When four donors were compared, the shared fraction of clonotypes was around 5% for naive CD4, 3% to 4% for naive CD8, more than 2% for memory CD4, and 0.35% to 0.5% for memory CD8. Incomplete sequencing was indicated by rarefaction of sorted-subset datasets, despite the large sequencing depth. Sampling was restricted to blood, and TCR repertoires in tissue are likely to differ from TCR repertoires in blood. Compared with non-shared clonotypes, clonotypes shared by all four sorted-subset donors had higher generation probabilities.

TCR CDR3 regions were amplified from genomic DNA by multiplex PCR using the deep immunoSEQ assay. Extracted genomic DNA from each cell subset was spread evenly across all wells of several immunoSEQ 96-well plates, with each plate serving as a replicate. For sorted subsets, roughly 190 ng of genomic DNA, equivalent to about 30,000 T cell genomes, went into each replicate PCR. Purified libraries were quantified with a Qubit 3.0 fluorometer, sized on a Bioanalyzer 2100, and re-quantified with the KAPA Library Quantification kit. Each immunoSEQ 96-well plate was sequenced on its own single-read 150-cycle Illumina NextSeq 550 flow cell. As for the authors' bioinformatics: Because the immunoSEQ output held only junctional sequences and lacked quality scores, the filtering could not match the filtering applied to full-length reads. To assign V/J genes and CDR3, sequences were annotated against IMGT germline references using PyIR, a Python wrapper for IgBLAST v1.9. Any read was removed if the V/J assignment was weak (E-value above 1e-6), the CDR3 was missing, or the read contained stop codons, out-of-frame junctions, or ambiguous translated residues. V3J clonotypes were defined by identical inferred V gene, J gene, and CDR3 amino acid sequence. To compute the percentage overlap between repertoires, the number of shared unique clonotypes was divided by the size of the smaller repertoire. Three approaches were used to assess repertoire richness: RTK rarefaction, the Chao1 estimator, and Recon v2.1 estimates of unobserved clonotypes. Generation probabilities were computed with OLGA for all TCRbeta clonotypes obtained by the gDNA method from a handful of donors. The table comes from immuneACCESS by way of TCRdb, which keeps in-frame sequences with V and J called. Part of the clones is missing from these tables; in studies checked, under half for an unresolved V gene and the rest for unknown reasons. V and J calls and clone size are those listed in that table; D and trimming were worked out from the DNA. The sample table contains 2 million to 2.5 million clones; only one count was recorded for just under 95% of them. The ten largest clones capture 0.3% to 0.4% of the sample.

Donors were healthy HIV-negative adults with no recently reported acute infections or vaccinations. Every donor was a Caucasian adult living in Nashville, Tennessee, USA. CD4+ T cells were enriched by magnetic negative selection; naive cells were then positively selected on CD45RA, and the negative fraction formed the memory subset. Blood was obtained by leukapheresis, after which PBMCs were separated by Ficoll-Histopaque density gradient centrifugation and cryopreserved in liquid nitrogen vapor phase. Purity and quantity of every magnetically sorted T cell population were checked by analytical flow cytometry. Genomic DNA was isolated from every sorted fraction and measured by UV absorbance on a Nanodrop 2000c. As for this clone: The target of this receptor is not known. Base-call qualities are not available, and no considerably larger clone is one nucleotide away.

Sequences SEHNR (CDR1) and FQNEAQ (CDR2) are obtained from the germline V gene (reference sequence). Trimming removed 10 bases from V and 7 bases from J, leaving 13 bases between the germline ends. The CDR3 holds 12 amino acids from the cysteine to the phenylalanine. Kept here is only the CDR3 DNA, which spans 36 bases and is read in frame from base 1. The chain couples TRBV7-9 to TRBJ2-2; a tentative D match to TRBD2 spans 6 bases. The sample was naive CD4+ T cells from PBMCs. The sample's cell subset or site label, decoded: CD45RA+ positively selected. This TCR came from a man younger than 35 in good health. Some clones in this sample may be carry-over from other donors' samples. This receptor carries the CDR3 CANRLEFGELFF. The base sequence is TGTGCCAACCGACTAGAATTCGGGGAGCTGTTTTTT.